This T cell receptor (beta chain) was identified in a study of blood T cell repertoires in COVID-19. Study context: Some COVID-19 samples were acute and others convalescent; all came from the United States, Italy and Spain.

Method: immunoSEQ multiplex PCR; TCRdb's copy keeps in-frame clones and lacks some. The data hold 400,000 to 450,000 clones, with approximately 88% observed a single time. The sequenced sample consisted of peripheral blood. This sequence originates from a woman aged 50 to 65 with COVID-19, enrolled during active disease.

The CDR3: CASRVDREAGNTIYF. CDR3 in DNA: TGTGCCAGCAGAGTGGACAGGGAAGCTGGAAACACCATATATTTT. The V gene is TRBV6-5, the J gene TRBJ1-3; TRBD1 agrees at 8 bases. The CDR3 extends over 15 amino acids. From germline, CDR1 is MNHEY and CDR2 SVGAGI. V was clipped by 6 bases and J by 2 bases; unmatched bases: 6.